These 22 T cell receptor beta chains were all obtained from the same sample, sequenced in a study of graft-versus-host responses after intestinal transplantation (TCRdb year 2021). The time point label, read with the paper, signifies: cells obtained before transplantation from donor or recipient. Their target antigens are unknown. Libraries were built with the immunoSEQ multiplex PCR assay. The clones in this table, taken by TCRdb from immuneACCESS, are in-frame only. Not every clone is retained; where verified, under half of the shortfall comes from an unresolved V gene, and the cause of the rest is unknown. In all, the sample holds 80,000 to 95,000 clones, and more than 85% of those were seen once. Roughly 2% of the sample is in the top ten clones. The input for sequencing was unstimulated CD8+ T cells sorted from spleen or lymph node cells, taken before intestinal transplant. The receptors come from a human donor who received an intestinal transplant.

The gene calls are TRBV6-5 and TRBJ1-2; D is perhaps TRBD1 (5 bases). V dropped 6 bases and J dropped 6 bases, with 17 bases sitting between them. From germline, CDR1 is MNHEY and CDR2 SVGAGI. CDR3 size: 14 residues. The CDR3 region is CASRPYGGGNGYTF. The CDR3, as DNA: TGTGCCAGCAGGCCCTACGGGGGGGGAAATGGCTACACCTTC.

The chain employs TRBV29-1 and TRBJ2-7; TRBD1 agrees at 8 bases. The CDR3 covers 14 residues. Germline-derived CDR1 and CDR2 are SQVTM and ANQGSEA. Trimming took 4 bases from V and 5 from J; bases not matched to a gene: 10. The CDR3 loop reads CSVVSRQGTDEQYF. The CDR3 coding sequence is TGCAGCGTTGTCTCGAGACAGGGGACGGACGAGCAGTACTTC.

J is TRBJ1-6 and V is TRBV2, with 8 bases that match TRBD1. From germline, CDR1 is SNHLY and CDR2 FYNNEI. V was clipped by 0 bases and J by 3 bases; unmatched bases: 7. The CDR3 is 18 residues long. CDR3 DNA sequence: TGTGCCAGCAGTGAAGCAACAGGGGGGACCGGCTATAATTCACCCCTCCACTTT. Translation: CASSEATGGTGYNSPLHF.

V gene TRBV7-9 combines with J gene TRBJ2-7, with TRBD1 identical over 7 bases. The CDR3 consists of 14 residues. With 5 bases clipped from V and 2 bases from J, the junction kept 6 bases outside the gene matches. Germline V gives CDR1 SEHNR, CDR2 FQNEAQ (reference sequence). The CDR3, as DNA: TGTGCCAGCAGCCAGCCGACAGGGCCCTACGAGCAGTACTTC. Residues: CASSQPTGPYEQYF.

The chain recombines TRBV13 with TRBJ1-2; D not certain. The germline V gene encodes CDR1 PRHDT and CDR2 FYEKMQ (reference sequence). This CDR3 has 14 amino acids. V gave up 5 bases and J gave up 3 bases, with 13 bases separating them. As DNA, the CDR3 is TGTGCCAGCAGCCCCCGCGGGCTGGACTATGGCTACACCTTC. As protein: CASSPRGLDYGYTF.

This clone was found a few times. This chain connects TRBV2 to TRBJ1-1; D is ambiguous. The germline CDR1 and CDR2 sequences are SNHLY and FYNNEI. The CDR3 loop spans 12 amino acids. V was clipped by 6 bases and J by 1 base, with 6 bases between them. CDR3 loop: CASRARNTEAFF. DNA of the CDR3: TGTGCCAGCAGGGCAAGGAACACTGAAGCTTTCTTT. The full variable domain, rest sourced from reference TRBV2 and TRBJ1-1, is EPEVTQTPSHQVTQMGQEVILRCVPISNHLYFYWYRQILGQKVEFLVSFYNNEISEKSEIFDDQFSVERPDGSNFTLKIRSTKLEDSAMYFCASRARNTEAFFGQGTRLTVV.

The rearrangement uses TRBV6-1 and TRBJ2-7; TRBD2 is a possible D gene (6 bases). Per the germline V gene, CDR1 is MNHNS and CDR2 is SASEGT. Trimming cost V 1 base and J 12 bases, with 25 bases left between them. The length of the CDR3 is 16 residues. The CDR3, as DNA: TGTGCCAGCAGTGAAGGGAGGGCGGCCTATGGGTGGATTCGGTACTTC. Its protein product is CASSEGRAAYGWIRYF.

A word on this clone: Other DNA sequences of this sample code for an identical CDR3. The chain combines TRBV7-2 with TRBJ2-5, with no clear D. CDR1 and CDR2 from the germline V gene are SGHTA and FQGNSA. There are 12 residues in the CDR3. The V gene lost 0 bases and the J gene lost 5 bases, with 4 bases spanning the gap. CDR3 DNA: TGTGCCAGCAGCTTAGCCGCGGAGACCCAGTACTTC. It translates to CASSLAAETQYF.

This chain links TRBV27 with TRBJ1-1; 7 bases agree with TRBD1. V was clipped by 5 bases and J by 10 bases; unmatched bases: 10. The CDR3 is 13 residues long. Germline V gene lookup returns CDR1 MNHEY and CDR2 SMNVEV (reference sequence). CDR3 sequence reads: CASSHSTGVSAFF. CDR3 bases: TGTGCCAGCAGTCACAGTACAGGGGTATCAGCTTTCTTT.

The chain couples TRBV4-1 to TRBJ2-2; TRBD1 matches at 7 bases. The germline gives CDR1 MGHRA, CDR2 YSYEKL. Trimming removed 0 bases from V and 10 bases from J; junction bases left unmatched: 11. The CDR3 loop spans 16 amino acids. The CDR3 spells CASSQDGKGGSKELFF. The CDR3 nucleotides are TGCGCCAGCAGCCAAGATGGGAAAGGGGGCAGTAAGGAGCTGTTTTTT.

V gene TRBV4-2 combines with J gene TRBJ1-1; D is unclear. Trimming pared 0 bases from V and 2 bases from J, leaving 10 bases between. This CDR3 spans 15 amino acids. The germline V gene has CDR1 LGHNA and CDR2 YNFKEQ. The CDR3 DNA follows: TGTGCCAGCAGCCAAGAACGATCGGTTAACACTGAAGCTTTCTTT. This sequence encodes CASSQERSVNTEAFF.

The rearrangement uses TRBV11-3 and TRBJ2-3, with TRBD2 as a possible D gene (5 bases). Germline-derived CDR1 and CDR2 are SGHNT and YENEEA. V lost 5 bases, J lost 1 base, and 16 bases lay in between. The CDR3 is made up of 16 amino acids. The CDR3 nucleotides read TGTGCCAGCAGCCCCCGGATTAGCGAGGGCACAGATACGCAGTATTTT. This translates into CASSPRISEGTDTQYF.

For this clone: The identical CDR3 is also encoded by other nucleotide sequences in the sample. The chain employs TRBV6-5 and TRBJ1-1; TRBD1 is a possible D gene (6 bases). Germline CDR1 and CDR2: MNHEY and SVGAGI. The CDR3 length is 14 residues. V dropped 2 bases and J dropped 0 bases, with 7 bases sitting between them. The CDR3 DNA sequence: TGTGCCAGCAGTTACGGACAGCTGAACACTGAAGCTTTCTTT. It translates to CASSYGQLNTEAFF.

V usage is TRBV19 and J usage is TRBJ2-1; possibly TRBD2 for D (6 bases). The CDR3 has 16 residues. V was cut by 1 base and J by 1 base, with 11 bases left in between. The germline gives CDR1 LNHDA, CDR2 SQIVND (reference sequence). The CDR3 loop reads CASSIVGGDSYNEQFF. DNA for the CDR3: TGTGCCAGTAGTATAGTAGGAGGGGATTCCTACAATGAGCAGTTCTTC.

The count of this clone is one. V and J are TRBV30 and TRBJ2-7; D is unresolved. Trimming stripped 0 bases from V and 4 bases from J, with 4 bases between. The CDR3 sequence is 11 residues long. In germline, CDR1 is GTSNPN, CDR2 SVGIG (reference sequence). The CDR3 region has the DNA TGTGCCTGGAGTGTCCTGTACGAGCAGTACTTC. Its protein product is CAWSVLYEQYF. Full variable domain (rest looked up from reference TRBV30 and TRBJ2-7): SQTIHQWPATLVQPVGSPLSLECTVEGTSNPNLYWYRQAAGRGLQLLFYSVGIGQISSEVPQNLSASRPQDRQFILSSKKLLLSDSGFYLCAWSVLYEQYFGPGTRLTVT.

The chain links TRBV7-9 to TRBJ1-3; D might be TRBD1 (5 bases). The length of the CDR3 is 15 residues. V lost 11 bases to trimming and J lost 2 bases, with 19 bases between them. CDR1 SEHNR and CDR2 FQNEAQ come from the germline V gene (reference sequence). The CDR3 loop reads CAGQGVGRAGNTIYF. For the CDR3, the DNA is TGTGCCGGCCAAGGGGTCGGCAGGGCTGGAAACACCATATATTTT.

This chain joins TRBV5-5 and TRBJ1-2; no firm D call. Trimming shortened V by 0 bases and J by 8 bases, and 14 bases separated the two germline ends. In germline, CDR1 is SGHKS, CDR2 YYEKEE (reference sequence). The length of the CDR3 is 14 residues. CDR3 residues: CASSLAAGSPGYTF. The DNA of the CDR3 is TGTGCCAGCAGCTTGGCCGCGGGATCCCCCGGCTACACCTTC.

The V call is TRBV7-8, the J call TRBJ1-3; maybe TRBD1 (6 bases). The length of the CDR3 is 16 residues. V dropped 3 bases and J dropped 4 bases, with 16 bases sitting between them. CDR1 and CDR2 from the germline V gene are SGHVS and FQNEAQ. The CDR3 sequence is CASSLGAAGRGNTIYF. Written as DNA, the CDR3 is TGTGCCAGCAGCTTGGGGGCGGCAGGGAGAGGAAACACCATATATTTT.

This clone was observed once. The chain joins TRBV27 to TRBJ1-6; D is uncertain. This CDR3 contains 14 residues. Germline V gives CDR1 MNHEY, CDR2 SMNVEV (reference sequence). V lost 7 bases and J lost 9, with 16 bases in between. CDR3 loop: CASTQTEYGSPLHF. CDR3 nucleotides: TGTGCCAGCACCCAGACGGAGTACGGTTCACCCCTCCACTTT.

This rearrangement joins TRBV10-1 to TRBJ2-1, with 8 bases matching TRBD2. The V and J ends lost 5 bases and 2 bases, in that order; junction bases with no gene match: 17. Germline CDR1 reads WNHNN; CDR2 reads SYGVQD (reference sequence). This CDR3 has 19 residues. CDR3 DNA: TGCGCCAGCAGTACCCAAATCGCGGGGGGCCTAAGGGCCTACAATGAGCAGTTCTTC. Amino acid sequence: CASSTQIAGGLRAYNEQFF.

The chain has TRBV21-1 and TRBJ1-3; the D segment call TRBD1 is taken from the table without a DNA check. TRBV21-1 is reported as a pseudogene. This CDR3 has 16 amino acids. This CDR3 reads CASSQRTVYSGNTIYF. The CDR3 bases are TGTGCCAGCAGCCAGAGGACAGTTTACTCTGGAAACACCATATATTTT.

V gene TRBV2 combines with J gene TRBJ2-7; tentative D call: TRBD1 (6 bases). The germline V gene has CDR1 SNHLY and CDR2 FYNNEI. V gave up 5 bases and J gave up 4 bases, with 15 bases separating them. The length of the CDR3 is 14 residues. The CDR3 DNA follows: TGTGCCAGCAGTAGATCAGGGGAAGGGTACGAGCAGTACTTC. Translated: CASSRSGEGYEQYF.